These 5 T cell receptor beta chains were all obtained from the same sample, sequenced in a study of identical twins. TCRdb analysed the 5' RACE reads with MiXCR anew, one entry per CDR3 protein. The sample holds about 690,000 distinct CDR3 sequences, approximately 6% seen once. Material for sequencing was naive T cells sorted from blood. The receptors come from a man aged 18 to 30 in good health.

This clonotype was picked up many times. This sequence joins TRBV20-1 and TRBJ2-4, with TRBD2 identical over 11 bases. Germline V lookup: CDR1 DFQATT, CDR2 SNEGSKA (reference sequence). The CDR3 is 14 amino acids. V was pared by 1 base and J by 6 bases, with 2 bases of the junction left unmatched. CDR3 amino acids: CSARGLAGGNIQYF. The CDR3 DNA reads TGCAGTGCTAGAGGCCTAGCGGGAGGAAACATTCAGTACTTC.

The sample holds many counts of this clonotype. The rearrangement links TRBV29-1 to TRBJ2-3; 8 nucleotides agree with TRBD2. The CDR3 consists of 13 residues. Germline V lookup: CDR1 SQVTM, CDR2 ANQGSEA. The junction had 7 bases not matched to a gene; V was cut back by 8 bases and J by 3 bases. CDR3 in amino acids: CSTGGARTDTQYF. CDR3 DNA: TGCAGCACCGGGGGGGCGAGAACAGATACGCAGTATTTT.

V gene TRBV28 combines with J gene TRBJ2-7; 7 bases align to TRBD1. V lost 6 bases, J lost 4 bases, and 9 bases stayed unmatched. The CDR3 runs 14 residues. Per germline, CDR1 MDHEN and CDR2 SYDVKM. CDR3 region: CASSRLDRPYEQYF. In nucleotides, the CDR3 is TGTGCCAGCAGCCGGCTGGACAGGCCTTACGAGCAGTACTTC.

This clonotype appeared a few times. The chain links TRBV12-3 or TRBV12-4 to TRBJ1-1; a possible D gene is TRBD1 (5 bases). V shed 6 bases and J shed 8 bases, with 19 bases lying between them. This CDR3 has 14 amino acids. The CDR3 region has the DNA TGTGCCAGCAGCAGGCGGGGGAACGACGCGGAAGCTTTCTTT. Translation gives CASSRRGNDAEAFF.

This clonotype turned up a few times. CDR3 sequence: CASSYSRTTYEQYF. CDR3 coding DNA: TGTGCCAGCAGTTACTCTCGGACTACCTACGAGCAGTACTTC. The rearrangement uses TRBV6-5 and TRBJ2-7; the D gene is possibly TRBD2 (6 bases). V was trimmed by 0 bases and J by 2 bases, leaving 8 bases between them. The germline gives CDR1 MNHEY, CDR2 SVGAGI. The CDR3 runs to 14 residues.